These 11 T cell receptor beta chains originate from one sample sequenced in a study of T cell responses to AZD1222 COVID-19 vaccine. Assay used: immunoSEQ multiplex PCR; TCRdb lists only in-frame clones, some missing. The data show 95,000 to 150,000 clones, about 87% seen once. The sequencing used peripheral blood, collected on day 0 of AZD1222 vaccination. All receptors come from an adult in good health.

Concerning this clone itself: Mismatch with germline at one junction end may stem from a read error. The identical CDR3 is also encoded by other nucleotide sequences in the sample. The V and J genes are TRBV28 and TRBJ1-5; 7 bases align to TRBD1. The CDR3 spans 14 residues. CDR1 is MDHEN and CDR2 is SYDVKM in the germline V gene. This CDR3 reads CASTLRTGSQPQHF. CDR3 coding DNA: TGTGCCAGCACTTTAAGGACAGGCAGTCAGCCCCAGCATTTT.

V usage is TRBV7-2 and J usage is TRBJ1-1, with TRBD1 as a possible D gene (6 bases). Germline values: CDR1 SGHTA, CDR2 FQGNSA. CDR3 length equals 14 residues. The V gene lost 1 base and the J gene lost 9 bases, with 15 bases spanning the gap. The CDR3 spells CASSLEGSRGKAFF. For the CDR3, the DNA is TGTGCCAGCAGCTTAGAGGGGAGCAGGGGAAAAGCTTTCTTT. Based on the CDR3 plus reference TRBV7-2 and TRBJ1-1, the full variable domain is GAGVSQSPSNKVTEKGKDVELRCDPISGHTALYWYRQSLGQGLEFLIYFQGNSAPDKSGLPSDRFSAERTGGSVSTLTIQRTQQEDSAVYLCASSLEGSRGKAFFGQGTRLTVV.

This clone was detected once. The rearrangement links TRBV5-6 to TRBJ2-1; weak D call: TRBD2 (7 bases). Trimming removed 2 bases from V and 1 base from J, with 13 bases in between. Germline V gene data show CDR1 as SGHDT and CDR2 as YYEEEE. The CDR3 is made up of 16 amino acids. CDR3 sequence: CASSFLGGESYNEQFF. The CDR3 nucleotides read TGTGCCAGCAGCTTCCTAGGGGGGGAATCCTACAATGAGCAGTTCTTC.

The rearrangement links TRBV28 to TRBJ1-6; 9 nucleotides align to TRBD1. The CDR3 sequence is 16 residues long. The V gene's germline CDR1 is MDHEN and CDR2 SYDVKM. V trimming: 5 bases; J trimming: 3 bases; junction bases outside the gene matches: 5. The CDR3, as DNA: TGTGCCAGCAGTCCGGGACAGGGCGGCTATAATTCACCCCTCCACTTT. Translating it yields CASSPGQGGYNSPLHF.

The J gene is TRBJ2-7, the V gene TRBV2; unclear D gene. The germline V gene has CDR1 SNHLY and CDR2 FYNNEI. V lost 8 bases to trimming and J lost 3 bases, with 11 bases between them. CDR3 length equals 12 residues. The CDR3 DNA reads TGTGCCAGCTCCGAGGAGATCTACGAGCAGTACTTC. Amino acid sequence: CASSEEIYEQYF.

This chain uses TRBV21-1 with TRBJ2-1; TRBD2 is taken as the D call from the table, unchecked against the DNA. TRBV21-1 is recorded as a pseudogene. The CDR3 contains 12 residues. The DNA of the CDR3 is TGTGCCATCGGTAGCTCCTACAATGAGCAGTTCTTC. Translated: CAIGSSYNEQFF.

This clone turned up a few times. V gene TRBV28 combines with J gene TRBJ1-2, with 7 bases aligning to TRBD1. This CDR3 is 13 amino acids long. The V gene's germline CDR1 is MDHEN and CDR2 SYDVKM. V trimming: 5 bases; J trimming: 8 bases; junction bases outside the gene matches: 8. This CDR3 reads CASSRTGEAGYTF. The CDR3 DNA is TGTGCCAGCAGTCGAACAGGGGAGGCCGGCTACACCTTC.

This rearrangement joins TRBV4-1 to TRBJ2-7; D ambiguous. V was clipped by 1 base and J by 2 bases, with 15 bases between them. CDR3 length: 16 amino acids. The germline CDR1 and CDR2 sequences are MGHRA and YSYEKL. CDR3 sequence reads: CASSQVKTPSAYEQYF. The CDR3, as DNA: TGCGCCAGCAGCCAAGTGAAGACGCCGAGCGCCTACGAGCAGTACTTC.

This chain links TRBV7-6 with TRBJ1-4, with 9 bases lining up with TRBD1. The CDR3 totals 15 residues. In germline, CDR1 is SGHVS, CDR2 FNYEAQ. Losses at the gene ends were 3 bases for V and 2 bases for J; bases not matched to a gene: 1. The chain's CDR3 is CASSFTGGTNEKLFF. For the CDR3, the DNA is TGTGCCAGCAGCTTTACAGGGGGCACTAATGAAAAACTGTTTTTT.

The chain couples TRBV7-2 to TRBJ1-3; no definite D call. Trimming took off 5 bases at V and 0 bases at J, with 20 bases between the two ends. Germline CDR1 and CDR2: SGHTA and FQGNSA. This CDR3 contains 18 residues. CDR3 coding DNA: TGTGCCAGCAGCCCCCCGTTAGGTACATCATCCTCTGGAAACACCATATATTTT. As protein: CASSPPLGTSSSGNTIYF.

V is TRBV16 and J is TRBJ1-1; D perhaps matches TRBD1 (5 bases). V was pared by 4 bases and J by 2 bases, with 8 bases between. Germline V CDR1 and CDR2: KGHSY, FQNENV. CDR3 length equals 13 residues. The CDR3 nucleotides are TGTGCCAGCAGCCTAGACAGAAACACTGAAGCTTTCTTT. This codes for CASSLDRNTEAFF.